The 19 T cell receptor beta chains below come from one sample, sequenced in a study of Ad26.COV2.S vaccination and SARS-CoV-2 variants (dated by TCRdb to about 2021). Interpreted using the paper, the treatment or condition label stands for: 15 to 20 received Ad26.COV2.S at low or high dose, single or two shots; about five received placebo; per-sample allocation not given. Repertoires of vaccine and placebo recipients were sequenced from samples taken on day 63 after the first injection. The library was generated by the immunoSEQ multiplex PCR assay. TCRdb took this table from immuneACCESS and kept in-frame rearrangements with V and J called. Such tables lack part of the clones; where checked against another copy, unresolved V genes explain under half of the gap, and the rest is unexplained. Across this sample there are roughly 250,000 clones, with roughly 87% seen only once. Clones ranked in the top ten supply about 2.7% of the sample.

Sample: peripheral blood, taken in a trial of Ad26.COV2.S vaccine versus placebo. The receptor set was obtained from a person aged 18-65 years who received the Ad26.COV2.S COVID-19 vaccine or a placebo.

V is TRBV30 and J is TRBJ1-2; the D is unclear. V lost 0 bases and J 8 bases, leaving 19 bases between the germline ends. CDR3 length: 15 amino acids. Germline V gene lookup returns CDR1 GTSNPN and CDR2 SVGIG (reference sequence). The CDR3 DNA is TGTGCCTGGAGTGTACTTGCCGGGGTTGCTCGGGGCTACACCTTC. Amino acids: CAWSVLAGVARGYTF.

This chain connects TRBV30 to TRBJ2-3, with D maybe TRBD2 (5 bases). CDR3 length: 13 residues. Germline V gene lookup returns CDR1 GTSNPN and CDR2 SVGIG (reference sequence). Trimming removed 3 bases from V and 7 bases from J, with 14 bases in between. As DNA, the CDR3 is TGTGCCTGGAGGGGTCGGGGAGTTAATACGCAGTATTTT. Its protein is CAWRGRGVNTQYF.

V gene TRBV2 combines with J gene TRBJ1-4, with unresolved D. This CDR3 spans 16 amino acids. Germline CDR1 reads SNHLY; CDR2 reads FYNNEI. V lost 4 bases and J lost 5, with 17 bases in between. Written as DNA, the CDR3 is TGTGCCAGCAGTGCCGAGGGAGGAGGCGGAAATGAAAAACTGTTTTTT. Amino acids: CASSAEGGGGNEKLFF.

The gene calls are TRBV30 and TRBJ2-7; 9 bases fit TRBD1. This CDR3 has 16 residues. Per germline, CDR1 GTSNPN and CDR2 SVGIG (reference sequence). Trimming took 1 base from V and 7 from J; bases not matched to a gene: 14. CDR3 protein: CAWSAQGQGGSREQYF. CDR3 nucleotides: TGTGCCTGGAGTGCTCAGGGACAGGGAGGTTCTAGGGAGCAGTACTTC.

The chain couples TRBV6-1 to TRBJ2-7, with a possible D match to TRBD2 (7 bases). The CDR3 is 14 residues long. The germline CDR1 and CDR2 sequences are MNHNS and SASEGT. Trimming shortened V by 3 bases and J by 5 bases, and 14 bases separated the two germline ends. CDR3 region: CASSDIGGRDEQYF. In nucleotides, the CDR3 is TGTGCCAGCAGTGATATCGGGGGGCGGGACGAGCAGTACTTC.

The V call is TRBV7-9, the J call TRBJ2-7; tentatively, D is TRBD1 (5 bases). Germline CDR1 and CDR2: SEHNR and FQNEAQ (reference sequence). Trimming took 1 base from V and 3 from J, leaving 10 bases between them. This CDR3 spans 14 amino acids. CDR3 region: CASSLGWQGYEQYF. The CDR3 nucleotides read TGTGCCAGCAGCTTAGGGTGGCAGGGCTACGAGCAGTACTTC.

The chain's CDR3 is CSVVRGGEAFF. CDR3 sequence (DNA): TGCAGCGTGGTGAGGGGAGGTGAAGCTTTCTTT. The V call is TRBV29-1, the J call TRBJ1-1; D is possibly TRBD1 (5 bases). The CDR3 consists of 11 residues. Trimming removed 6 bases from V and 7 bases from J, with 12 bases in between. CDR1 and CDR2 (germline): SQVTM, ANQGSEA.

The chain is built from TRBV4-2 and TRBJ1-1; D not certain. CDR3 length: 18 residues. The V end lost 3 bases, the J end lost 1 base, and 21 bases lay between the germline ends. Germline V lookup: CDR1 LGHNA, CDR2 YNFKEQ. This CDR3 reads CASSHEWVVTRTNTEAFF. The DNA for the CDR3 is TGTGCCAGCAGCCACGAATGGGTGGTCACCAGGACGAACACTGAAGCTTTCTTT.

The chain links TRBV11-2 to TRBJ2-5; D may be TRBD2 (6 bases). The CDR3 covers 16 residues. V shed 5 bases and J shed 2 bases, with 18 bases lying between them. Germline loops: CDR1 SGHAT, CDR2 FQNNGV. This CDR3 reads CASSHPQLAYQETQYF. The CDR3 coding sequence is TGTGCCAGCAGCCACCCCCAACTAGCTTATCAAGAGACCCAGTACTTC. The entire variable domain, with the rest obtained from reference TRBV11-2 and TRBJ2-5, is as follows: EAGVAQSPRYKIIEKRQSVAFWCNPISGHATLYWYQQILGQGPKLLIQFQNNGVVDDSQLPKDRFSAERLKGVDSTLKIQPAKLEDSAVYLCASSHPQLAYQETQYFGPGTRLLVL.

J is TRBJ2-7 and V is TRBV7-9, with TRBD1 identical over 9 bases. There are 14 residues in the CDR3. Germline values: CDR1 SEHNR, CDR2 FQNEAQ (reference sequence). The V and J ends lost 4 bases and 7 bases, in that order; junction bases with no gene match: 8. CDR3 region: CASSWGTGTLEQYF. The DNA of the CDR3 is TGTGCCAGCAGCTGGGGGACAGGGACGTTGGAGCAGTACTTC.

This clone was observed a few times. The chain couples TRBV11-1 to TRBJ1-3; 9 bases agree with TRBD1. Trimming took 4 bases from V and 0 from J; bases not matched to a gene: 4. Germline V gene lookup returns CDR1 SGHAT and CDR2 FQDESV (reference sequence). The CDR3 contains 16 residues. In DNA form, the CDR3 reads TGTGCCAGCAGCTCTGGACAGGGGAACTCTGGAAACACCATATATTTT. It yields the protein CASSSGQGNSGNTIYF.

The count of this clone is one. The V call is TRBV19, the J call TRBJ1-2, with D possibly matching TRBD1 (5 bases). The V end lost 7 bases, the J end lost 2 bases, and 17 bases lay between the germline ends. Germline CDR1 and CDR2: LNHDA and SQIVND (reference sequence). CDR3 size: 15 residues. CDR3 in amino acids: CASNFQGGSNYGYTF. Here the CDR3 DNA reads TGTGCCAGTAATTTTCAGGGCGGGTCGAACTATGGCTACACCTTC.

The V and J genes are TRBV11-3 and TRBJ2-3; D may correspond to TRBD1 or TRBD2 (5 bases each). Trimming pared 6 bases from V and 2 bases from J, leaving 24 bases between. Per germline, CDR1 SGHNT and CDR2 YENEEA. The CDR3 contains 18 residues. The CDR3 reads CASSSEAPGPTFTDTQYF. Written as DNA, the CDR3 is TGTGCCAGCAGTTCCGAAGCCCCGGGACCAACTTTCACAGATACGCAGTATTTT.

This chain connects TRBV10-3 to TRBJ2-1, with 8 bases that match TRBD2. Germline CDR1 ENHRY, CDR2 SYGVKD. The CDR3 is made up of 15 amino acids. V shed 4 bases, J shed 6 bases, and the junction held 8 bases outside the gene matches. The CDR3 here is CAISVSAGVGNEQFF. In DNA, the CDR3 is TGTGCCATCAGTGTGTCAGCGGGAGTGGGCAATGAGCAGTTCTTC.

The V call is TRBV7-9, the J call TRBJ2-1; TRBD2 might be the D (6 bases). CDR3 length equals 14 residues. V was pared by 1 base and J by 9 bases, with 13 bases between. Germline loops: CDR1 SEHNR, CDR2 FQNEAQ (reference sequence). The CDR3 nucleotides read TGTGCCAGCAGCTTAGACGTGAGGGGAGGTGAGCAGTTCTTC. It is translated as CASSLDVRGGEQFF.

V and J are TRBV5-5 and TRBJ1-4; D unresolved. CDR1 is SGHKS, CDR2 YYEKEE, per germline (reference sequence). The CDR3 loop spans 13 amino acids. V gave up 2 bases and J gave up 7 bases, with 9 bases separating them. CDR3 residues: CASSFLAGEKLFF. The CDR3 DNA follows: TGTGCCAGCAGCTTTTTGGCGGGTGAAAAACTGTTTTTT.

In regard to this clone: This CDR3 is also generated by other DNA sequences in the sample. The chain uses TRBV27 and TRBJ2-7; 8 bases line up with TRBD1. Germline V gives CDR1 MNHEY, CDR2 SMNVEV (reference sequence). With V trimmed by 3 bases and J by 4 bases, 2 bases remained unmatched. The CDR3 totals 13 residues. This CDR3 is CASSFQGAYEQYF. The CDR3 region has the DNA TGTGCCAGCAGTTTTCAGGGGGCATACGAGCAGTACTTC.

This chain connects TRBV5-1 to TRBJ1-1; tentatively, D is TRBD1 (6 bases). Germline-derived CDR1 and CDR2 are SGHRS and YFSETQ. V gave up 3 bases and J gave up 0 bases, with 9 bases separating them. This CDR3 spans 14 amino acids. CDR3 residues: CASSSGTLNTEAFF. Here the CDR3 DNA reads TGCGCCAGCAGCTCCGGGACATTGAACACTGAAGCTTTCTTT.

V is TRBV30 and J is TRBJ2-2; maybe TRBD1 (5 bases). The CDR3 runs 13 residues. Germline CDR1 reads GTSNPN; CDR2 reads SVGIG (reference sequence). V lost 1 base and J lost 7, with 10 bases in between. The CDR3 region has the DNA TGTGCCTGGAGTGCGACAGAAATCGGGGAGCTGTTTTTT. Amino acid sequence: CAWSATEIGELFF.